Below are 16 T cell receptor beta chains sequenced from a single sample in a study of shared clonotypes between healthy human individuals (dated by TCRdb to about 2020). The library relied on the immunoSEQ multiplex PCR assay. The table comes from immuneACCESS by way of TCRdb, which keeps in-frame sequences with V and J called. Part of the clones is missing from these tables; in studies checked, under half for an unresolved V gene and the rest for unknown reasons. The sample table contains some 2 million clones; only one count was recorded for roughly 95% of them. About 1.1% of the sample is taken by the ten largest. CD8 naive samples were obtained by positive selection for CCR7 among CD45RO-negative cells, yielding a CD45RA+CCR7+ population from which TemRA cells were excluded. The sequenced sample consisted of naive CD8+ T cells sorted from blood. Taken with the paper, the label for cell subset or site translates to: CD45RA+CCR7+. The receptors stem from a man between 18 and 29 years old in good health.

The chain combines TRBV4-1 with TRBJ2-7; D gene uncertain. V dropped 0 bases and J dropped 6 bases, with 9 bases sitting between them. Germline loops: CDR1 MGHRA, CDR2 YSYEKL. The CDR3 sequence is 13 residues long. As DNA, the CDR3 is TGCGCCAGCAGCCAAGATTCCATGGCCGAGCAGTACTTC. Translating it yields CASSQDSMAEQYF.

The chain carries TRBV27 and TRBJ2-7, with 7 bases that match TRBD2. In germline, CDR1 is MNHEY, CDR2 SMNVEV (reference sequence). The CDR3 loop spans 15 amino acids. V lost 2 bases to trimming and J lost 3 bases; unmatched junction nucleotides: 7. The CDR3 region has the DNA TGTGCCAGCAGTTTAGGGGAGGGACCGGGCTACGAGCAGTACTTC. This sequence encodes CASSLGEGPGYEQYF.

The chain uses TRBV13 and TRBJ2-4; D call uncertain. Trimming cost V 4 bases and J 10 bases, with 20 bases left between them. CDR3 length: 15 residues. The germline V gene encodes CDR1 PRHDT and CDR2 FYEKMQ (reference sequence). The DNA of the CDR3 is TGTGCCAGCAGCTCACAATCGCCACACTTGGGGATTCAGTACTTC. Its translation: CASSSQSPHLGIQYF.

The chain carries TRBV4-3 and TRBJ2-7; D is undetermined. CDR1 and CDR2 (germline): LGHNA, YSLEER. The CDR3 spans 13 residues. V shed 1 base and J shed 7 bases, with 11 bases lying between them. CDR3: CASSQVPGGEQYF. The CDR3, as DNA: TGCGCCAGCAGCCAAGTACCGGGTGGGGAGCAGTACTTC.

This chain joins TRBV30 and TRBJ2-5, with D uncertain. The CDR3 has 15 amino acids. Trimming removed 3 bases at V and 1 base at J, with 15 bases between. Germline CDR1 GTSNPN, CDR2 SVGIG (reference sequence). The CDR3 loop reads CAWRPMTAPQETQYF. CDR3 coding DNA: TGTGCCTGGAGGCCGATGACTGCCCCCCAAGAGACCCAGTACTTC.

The chain carries TRBV6-6 and TRBJ2-7; 7 bases map to TRBD1. The germline CDR1 and CDR2 sequences are MNHNY and SVGAGI (reference sequence). V was clipped by 3 bases and J by 7 bases; unmatched bases: 9. The CDR3 has 14 residues. The CDR3 DNA reads as TGTGCCAGCAGTTATAATCCACAGGGGCCAGAGCAGTACTTC. Translation gives CASSYNPQGPEQYF.

The rearrangement joins TRBV14 to TRBJ2-6; no clear D gene. The V end lost 0 bases, the J end lost 0 bases, and 9 bases lay between the germline ends. In germline, CDR1 is SGHDN, CDR2 FVKESK. This CDR3 is built from 17 residues. The CDR3 here is CASSQDVGFSGANVLTF. The CDR3 nucleotides read TGTGCCAGCAGCCAAGATGTGGGGTTCTCTGGGGCCAACGTCCTGACTTTC.

This clone was seen a single time. This chain uses TRBV28 with TRBJ1-1; D ambiguous. The V end lost 5 bases, the J end lost 5 bases, and 15 bases lay between the germline ends. Germline V gene sequence: CDR1 MDHEN, CDR2 SYDVKM. CDR3 length equals 14 residues. The CDR3 loop reads CASSPPGRVTEAFF. CDR3 nucleotide sequence: TGTGCCAGCAGTCCTCCGGGGAGGGTGACTGAAGCTTTCTTT. The entire variable domain, with the rest obtained from reference TRBV28 and TRBJ1-1, is as follows: DVKVTQSSRYLVKRTGEKVFLECVQDMDHENMFWYRQDPGLGLRLIYFSYDVKMKEKGDIPEGYSVSREKKERFSLILESASTNQTSMYLCASSPPGRVTEAFFGQGTRLTVV.

CDR3 in DNA: TGTGCCTGGAACCGGGGCACCGGGGAGCTGTTTTTT. This gives the protein CAWNRGTGELFF. V and J are TRBV30 and TRBJ2-2; D might be TRBD2 (5 bases). The V end lost 4 bases, the J end lost 4 bases, and 7 bases lay between the germline ends. Germline loops: CDR1 GTSNPN, CDR2 SVGIG (reference sequence). The CDR3 totals 12 residues.

The chain couples TRBV5-5 to TRBJ2-1; 7 bases align to TRBD2. CDR3 size: 17 residues. Germline CDR1 SGHKS, CDR2 YYEKEE (reference sequence). V lost 3 bases to trimming and J lost 4 bases; unmatched junction nucleotides: 13. DNA for the CDR3: TGTGCCAGCAGCTCCCAGAGGTGGCTAGCGGAATACAATGAGCAGTTCTTC. It translates to CASSSQRWLAEYNEQFF. The full variable domain, completed using reference TRBV5-5 and TRBJ2-1, is DAGVTQSPTHLIKTRGQQVTLRCSPISGHKSVSWYQQVLGQGPQFIFQYYEKEERGRGNFPDRFSARQFPNYSSELNVNALLLGDSALYLCASSSQRWLAEYNEQFFGPGTRLTVL.

This clone was seen only once. The V call is TRBV11-3, the J call TRBJ2-5, with D possibly being TRBD2 (5 bases). V shed 2 bases and J shed 5 bases, with 12 bases lying between them. This CDR3 comprises 14 residues. CDR1 and CDR2 from the germline V gene are SGHNT and YENEEA. CDR3 loop: CASSLSLRDETQYF. CDR3 sequence (DNA): TGTGCCAGCAGCTTATCGCTGAGGGATGAGACCCAGTACTTC. The whole variable domain, remainder taken from reference TRBV11-3 and TRBJ2-5, is EAGVVQSPRYKIIEKKQPVAFWCNPISGHNTLYWYLQNLGQGPELLIRYENEEAVDDSQLPKDRFSAERLKGVDSTLKIQPAELGDSAVYLCASSLSLRDETQYFGPGTRLLVL.

The chain is built from TRBV7-9 and TRBJ1-4, with D perhaps TRBD1 (6 bases). The CDR3 spans 14 residues. V was pared by 5 bases and J by 8 bases, with 15 bases between. Germline CDR1 reads SEHNR; CDR2 reads FQNEAQ (reference sequence). CDR3 sequence reads: CASSPEGEREKLFF. The CDR3 nucleotides are TGTGCCAGCAGCCCTGAGGGGGAGCGGGAAAAACTGTTTTTT. Together with reference TRBV7-9 and TRBJ1-4, the CDR3 gives the full variable domain: DTGVSQNPRHKITKRGQNVTFRCDPISEHNRLYWYRQTLGQGPEFLTYFQNEAQLEKSRLLSDRFSAERPKGSFSTLEIQRTEQGDSAMYLCASSPEGEREKLFFGSGTQLSVL.

The table lists this clone with a count of one. V usage is TRBV9 and J usage is TRBJ2-2; 7 nucleotides line up with TRBD1. The V and J ends lost 0 bases and 4 bases, in that order; junction bases with no gene match: 6. Germline values: CDR1 SGDLS, CDR2 YYNGEE. The CDR3 runs to 16 residues. CDR3 DNA: TGTGCCAGCAGCGTAGTTGAGGGGGCGGGCACCGGGGAGCTGTTTTTT. Translation gives CASSVVEGAGTGELFF. Combining the CDR3 with reference TRBV9 and TRBJ2-2 gives the whole variable domain DSGVTQTPKHLITATGQRVTLRCSPRSGDLSVYWYQQSLDQGLQFLIQYYNGEERAKGNILERFSAQQFPDLHSELNLSSLELGDSALYFCASSVVEGAGTGELFFGEGSRLTVL.

V usage is TRBV9 and J usage is TRBJ2-3; TRBD2 agrees at 9 bases. Looked up from germline, CDR1 is SGDLS and CDR2 is YYNGEE. J lost 2 bases, V lost 0 bases, and 4 bases had no gene match. This CDR3 comprises 16 residues. The CDR3 DNA is TGTGCCAGCAGCGTAGGGGCTAGCGGGGTCACAGATACGCAGTATTTT. It translates to CASSVGASGVTDTQYF.

This clone was seen repeatedly, ten times or more. V is TRBV30 and J is TRBJ2-5, with 7 bases identical to TRBD1. The CDR3 length is 13 residues. With 5 bases clipped from V and 3 bases from J, the junction kept 6 bases outside the gene matches. Germline V gene sequence: CDR1 GTSNPN, CDR2 SVGIG (reference sequence). CDR3: CAWGTGTEETQYF. CDR3 nucleotide sequence: TGTGCCTGGGGGACCGGGACAGAAGAGACCCAGTACTTC.

This clone was recorded a few times. The V and J genes are TRBV29-1 and TRBJ1-2, with TRBD1 as a possible D gene (5 bases). V was shortened by 5 bases and J by 5 bases, with 9 bases between the two germline ends. This CDR3 comprises 11 residues. Germline V gene sequence: CDR1 SQVTM, CDR2 ANQGSEA. The CDR3 nucleotides are TGCAGCGTTCCCGAGGGGTATGGCTACACCTTC. Translation gives CSVPEGYGYTF.